These T cell receptor beta chains were read from a single sample in a study of tumor-infiltrating lymphocytes in oesophageal squamous cell carcinoma. TCRdb independently ran MiXCR on the PCR reads; one entry per CDR3 protein. The sample contains almost 20,000 distinct CDR3 sequences, more than 35% of which appear only once. What was sequenced was esophageal tumor tissue. Receptor source: a male donor with esophageal squamous cell carcinoma. CDR3s include the opening cysteine and the closing phenylalanine or tryptophan.

v_call	j_call	cdr3_aa
TRBV2	TRBJ1-5	CASSLEWGNQPQHF
TRBV6-1	TRBJ1-1	CASRQGRGAFF
TRBV7-8	TRBJ1-4	CASSLSGVATNEKLFF
TRBV5-3	TRBJ2-7	CASSLAYSPSYEQYF
TRBV7-9	TRBJ2-1	CASSRLGQLTYNEQFF
TRBV19	TRBJ1-1	CASFERMNTEAFF
TRBV18	-	CASSQAPGQDYEQYF
TRBV7-3	TRBJ2-7	CASSRSFYEQYF
TRBV6-6	TRBJ1-2	CASSYLFQGSGYTF
TRBV7-6	TRBJ2-1	CASSLGGGGNEQFF
TRBV5-1	TRBJ2-5	CASSSLAQETQYF
TRBV19	TRBJ2-2	CATHSGTANTGELFF
TRBV7-4	TRBJ1-2	CASDQGAPGGYTF
TRBV28	TRBJ2-1	CASSYLRNEQFF
TRBV20-1	TRBJ1-5	CSARGWTGDLDNQPQHF
TRBV12-3/TRBV12-4	TRBJ2-5	CASRRGRGWETQYF
TRBV6-1	TRBJ2-4	CASTAKNIQYF
TRBV7-3	TRBJ2-1	CASSFQGSDNEQFF
TRBV27	TRBJ2-7	CASSLRGRSYEQYF
TRBV30	TRBJ2-3	CAWNSGMGTDTQYF
TRBV19	TRBJ1-1	CASSQGEGTEAFF
TRBV6-1	TRBJ2-3	CASSNDPNRVWSTDTQYF
TRBV15	TRBJ2-7	CATSRGPTNEQYF
TRBV7-6	TRBJ2-1	CVTRRASGRGGNEQFF
TRBV6-1	-	CASRTLTGSPYEQYF
TRBV7-6	TRBJ2-5	CASSLEGKGFQQYF
TRBV11-2	TRBJ2-1	CASSSRDSSYNEQFF
TRBV7-9	TRBJ2-3	CASSLVGGGPDTQYF
TRBV7-3	TRBJ2-3	CASSSVFGDTQYF
TRBV7-2	TRBJ2-7	CASTLSWARTYEQYF
TRBV6-1	TRBJ2-7	CASGGKDGRGKSEQYF